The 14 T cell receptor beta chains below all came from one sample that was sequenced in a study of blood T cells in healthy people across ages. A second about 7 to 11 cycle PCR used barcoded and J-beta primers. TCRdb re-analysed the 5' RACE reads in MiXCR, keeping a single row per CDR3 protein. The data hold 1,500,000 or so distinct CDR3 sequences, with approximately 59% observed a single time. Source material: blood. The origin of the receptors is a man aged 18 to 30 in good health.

CDR3 DNA sequence: TGTGCCAGCAGACCCACAGGTGCGAGCTCCTACGAGCAGTACTTC. Residues: CASRPTGASSYEQYF. V gene TRBV6-6 combines with J gene TRBJ2-4; a possible D gene is TRBD1 (5 bases). Near its end, the DNA agrees better with TRBJ2-7, so the J call may be wrong. CDR1 MNHNY and CDR2 SVGAGI come from the germline V gene (reference sequence). The CDR3 spans 15 residues.

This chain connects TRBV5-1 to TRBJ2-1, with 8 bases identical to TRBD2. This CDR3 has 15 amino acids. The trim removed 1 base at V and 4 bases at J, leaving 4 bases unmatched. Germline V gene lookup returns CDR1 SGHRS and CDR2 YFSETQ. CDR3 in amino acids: CASSLNSGEYNEQFF. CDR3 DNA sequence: TGCGCCAGCAGCTTGAATAGCGGGGAATACAATGAGCAGTTCTTC.

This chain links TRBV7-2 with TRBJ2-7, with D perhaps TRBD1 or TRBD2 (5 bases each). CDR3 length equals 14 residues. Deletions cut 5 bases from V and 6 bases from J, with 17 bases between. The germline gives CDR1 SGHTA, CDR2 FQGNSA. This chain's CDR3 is CASSLLAPGREQYF. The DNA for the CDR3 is TGTGCCAGCAGCCTTTTGGCCCCGGGGCGCGAGCAGTACTTC.

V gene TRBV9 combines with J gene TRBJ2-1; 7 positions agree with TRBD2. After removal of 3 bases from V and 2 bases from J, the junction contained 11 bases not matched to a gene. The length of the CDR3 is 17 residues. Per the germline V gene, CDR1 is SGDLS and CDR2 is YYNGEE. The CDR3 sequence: CASSALSGTNAYNEQFF. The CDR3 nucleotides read TGTGCCAGCAGCGCCCTGAGCGGGACTAATGCCTACAATGAGCAGTTCTTC. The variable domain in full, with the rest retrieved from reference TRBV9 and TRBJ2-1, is DSGVTQTPKHLITATGQRVTLRCSPRSGDLSVYWYQQSLDQGLQFLIQYYNGEERAKGNILERFSAQQFPDLHSELNLSSLELGDSALYFCASSALSGTNAYNEQFFGPGTRLTVL.

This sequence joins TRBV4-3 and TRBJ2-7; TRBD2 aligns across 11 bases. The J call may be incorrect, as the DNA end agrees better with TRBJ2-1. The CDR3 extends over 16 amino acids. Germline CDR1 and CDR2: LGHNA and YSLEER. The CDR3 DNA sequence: TGCGCCAGCAGCCAAGATTCGGGGCTAGCGGGGGGTGAGCAGTTCTTC. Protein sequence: CASSQDSGLAGGEQFF.

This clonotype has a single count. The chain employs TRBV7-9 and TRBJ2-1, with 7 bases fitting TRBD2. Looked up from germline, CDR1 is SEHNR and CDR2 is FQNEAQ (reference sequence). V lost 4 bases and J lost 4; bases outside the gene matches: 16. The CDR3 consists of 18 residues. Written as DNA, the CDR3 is TGTGCCAGCAGCTCGGATTCGCGTGCGGGAGAGGGGTACAATGAGCAGTTCTTC. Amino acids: CASSSDSRAGEGYNEQFF.

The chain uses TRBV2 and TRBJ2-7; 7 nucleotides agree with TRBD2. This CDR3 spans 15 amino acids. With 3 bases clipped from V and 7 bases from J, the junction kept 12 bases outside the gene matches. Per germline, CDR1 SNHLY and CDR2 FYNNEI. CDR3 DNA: TGTGCCAGCAGTGATTGGCGGGAGCGTATCAATGAGCAGTACTTC. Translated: CASSDWRERINEQYF. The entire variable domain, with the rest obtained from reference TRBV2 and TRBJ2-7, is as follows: EPEVTQTPSHQVTQMGQEVILRCVPISNHLYFYWYRQILGQKVEFLVSFYNNEISEKSEIFDDQFSVERPDGSNFTLKIRSTKLEDSAMYFCASSDWRERINEQYFGPGTRLTVT.

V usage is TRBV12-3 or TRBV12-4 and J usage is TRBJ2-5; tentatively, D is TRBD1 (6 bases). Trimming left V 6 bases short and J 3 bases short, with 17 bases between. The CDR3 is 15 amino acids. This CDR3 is CASSHHPGAKETQYF. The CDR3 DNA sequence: TGTGCCAGCAGCCATCATCCAGGGGCGAAAGAGACCCAGTACTTC.

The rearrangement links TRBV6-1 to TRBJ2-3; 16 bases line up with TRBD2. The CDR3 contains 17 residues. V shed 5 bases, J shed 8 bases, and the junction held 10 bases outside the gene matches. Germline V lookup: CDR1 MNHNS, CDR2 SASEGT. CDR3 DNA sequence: TGTGCCAGCAGTCGGGGACTAGCGGGGGGGCCTCAGGGTACGCAGTATTTT. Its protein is CASSRGLAGGPQGTQYF.

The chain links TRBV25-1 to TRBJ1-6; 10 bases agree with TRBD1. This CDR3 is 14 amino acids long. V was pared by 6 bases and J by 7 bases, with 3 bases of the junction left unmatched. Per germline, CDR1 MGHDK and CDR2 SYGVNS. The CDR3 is CASRGTGVNSPLHF. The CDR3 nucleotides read TGTGCCAGCAGGGGGACAGGGGTGAATTCACCCCTCCACTTT.

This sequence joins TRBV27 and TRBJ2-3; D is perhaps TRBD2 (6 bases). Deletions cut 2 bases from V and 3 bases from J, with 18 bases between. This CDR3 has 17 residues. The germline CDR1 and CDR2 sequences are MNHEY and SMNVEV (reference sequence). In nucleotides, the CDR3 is TGTGCCAGCAGTTTACGGGTTCGGGAGTGGGGGACAGATACGCAGTATTTT. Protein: CASSLRVREWGTDTQYF.

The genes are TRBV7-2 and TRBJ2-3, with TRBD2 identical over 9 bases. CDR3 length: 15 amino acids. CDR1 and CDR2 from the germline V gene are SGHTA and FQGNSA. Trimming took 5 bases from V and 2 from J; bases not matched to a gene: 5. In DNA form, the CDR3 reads TGTGCCAGCAGCCGGGAGGGACTAGCCACAGATACGCAGTATTTT. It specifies CASSREGLATDTQYF.

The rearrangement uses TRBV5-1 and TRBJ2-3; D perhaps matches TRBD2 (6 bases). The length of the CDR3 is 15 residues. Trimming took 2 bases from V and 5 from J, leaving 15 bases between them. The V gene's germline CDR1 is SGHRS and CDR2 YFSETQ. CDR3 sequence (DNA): TGCGCCAGCAGCTTCGTGTTTTTGGGAGGAGATACGCAGTATTTT. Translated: CASSFVFLGGDTQYF.

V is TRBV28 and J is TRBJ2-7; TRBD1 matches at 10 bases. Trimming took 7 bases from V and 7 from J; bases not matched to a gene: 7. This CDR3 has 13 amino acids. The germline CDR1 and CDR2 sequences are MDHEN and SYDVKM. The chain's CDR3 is CASIGTGVREQYF. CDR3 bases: TGTGCCAGCATTGGGACAGGGGTCAGGGAGCAGTACTTC. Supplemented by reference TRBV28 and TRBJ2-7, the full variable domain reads DVKVTQSSRYLVKRTGEKVFLECVQDMDHENMFWYRQDPGLGLRLIYFSYDVKMKEKGDIPEGYSVSREKKERFSLILESASTNQTSMYLCASIGTGVREQYFGPGTRLTVT.